The 29 T cell receptor beta chains below all came from one sample that was sequenced in a study of shared T cell receptors in the human thymus. Some clones are missing from TCRdb's copy, which holds only in-frame ones; the method was immunoSEQ multiplex PCR. The data contain 540,000 or so clones, about four fifths of them singletons. These same data were also listed under a study on human thymus T cells.

Sequencing was performed on thymocytes. Receptor source: a boy less than two years old with a congenital heart defect.

The chain links TRBV12-5 to TRBJ2-7; 7 positions match TRBD2. Germline V gene sequence: CDR1 LGHNT, CDR2 FRNRAP. The CDR3 spans 13 residues. V trimming: 6 bases; J trimming: 5 bases; junction bases outside the gene matches: 7. The CDR3: CASGPGLSHEQYF. The CDR3 DNA reads TGTGCTAGTGGACCGGGACTAAGCCACGAGCAGTACTTC.

This clone has a single count. The chain uses TRBV6-6 and TRBJ1-2, with 9 bases aligning to TRBD1. V lost 6 bases to trimming and J lost 4 bases; unmatched junction nucleotides: 12. Germline V gene sequence: CDR1 MNHNY, CDR2 SVGAGI (reference sequence). CDR3 size: 16 residues. The CDR3 DNA sequence: TGTGCCAGCAGCCCACCCCGGGACAGGGCCCTCTATGGCTACACCTTC. Translation: CASSPPRDRALYGYTF.

The chain couples TRBV15 to TRBJ2-1; D call uncertain. V was pared by 4 bases and J by 2 bases, with 18 bases between. The germline V gene has CDR1 LNHNV and CDR2 YYDKDF (reference sequence). This CDR3 has 17 amino acids. CDR3 loop: CATSMPGAPPPYNEQFF. The CDR3 nucleotides are TGTGCCACCAGCATGCCTGGAGCGCCTCCCCCCTACAATGAGCAGTTCTTC.

The rearrangement uses TRBV11-2 and TRBJ1-1, with 8 bases that match TRBD1. CDR1 is SGHAT, CDR2 FQNNGV, per germline. J was trimmed by 6 bases and V by 6 bases; bases with no gene match: 6. The CDR3 length is 13 residues. CDR3: CASSSRGPPEAFF. The CDR3 DNA is TGTGCCAGCAGTTCCAGGGGGCCCCCTGAAGCTTTCTTT.

V and J are TRBV2 and TRBJ2-7; TRBD1 agrees at 9 bases. CDR3 length: 16 residues. J lost 4 bases, V lost 3 bases, and 10 bases had no gene match. CDR1 is SNHLY, CDR2 FYNNEI, per germline. The CDR3 loop is CASSEFGEGQGYEQYF. The CDR3 DNA follows: TGTGCCAGCAGTGAGTTCGGGGAGGGACAGGGTTACGAGCAGTACTTC. Variable domain in full (rest from reference TRBV2 and TRBJ2-7): EPEVTQTPSHQVTQMGQEVILRCVPISNHLYFYWYRQILGQKVEFLVSFYNNEISEKSEIFDDQFSVERPDGSNFTLKIRSTKLEDSAMYFCASSEFGEGQGYEQYFGPGTRLTVT.

The chain carries TRBV15 and TRBJ2-2; tentatively, D is TRBD2 (6 bases). Trimming took off 3 bases at V and 5 bases at J, with 19 bases between the two ends. The CDR3 consists of 17 residues. Germline assignment: CDR1 LNHNV and CDR2 YYDKDF (reference sequence). The chain's CDR3 is CATSRKAGTGATGELFF. CDR3 nucleotide sequence: TGTGCCACCAGCAGGAAGGCCGGGACGGGAGCTACCGGGGAGCTGTTTTTT.

This clone was counted only a few times. This chain connects TRBV4-3 to TRBJ2-3, with TRBD1 as a possible D gene (6 bases). The V and J ends lost 2 bases and 3 bases respectively, with 12 bases between them. Looked up from germline, CDR1 is LGHNA and CDR2 is YSLEER. The CDR3 totals 15 residues. The CDR3 coding sequence is TGCGCCAGCAGCCAATTCGACAGGATAACAGATACGCAGTATTTT. Encoded protein: CASSQFDRITDTQYF.

This rearrangement joins TRBV27 to TRBJ2-7, with D uncertain. The CDR3 is 12 amino acids. Germline loops: CDR1 MNHEY, CDR2 SMNVEV (reference sequence). Trimming shortened V by 8 bases and J by 2 bases, and 10 bases separated the two germline ends. The CDR3 region is CASHGSAYEQYF. The CDR3, as DNA: TGTGCCAGCCACGGGTCCGCCTACGAGCAGTACTTC.

The chain employs TRBV2 and TRBJ2-3; 9 nucleotides agree with TRBD2. CDR1 SNHLY and CDR2 FYNNEI come from the germline V gene. Unmatched junction bases numbered 6, after V lost 4 bases and J lost 4 bases. CDR3 length: 15 amino acids. The CDR3 sequence is CASSAGGRAPDTQYF. The CDR3 coding sequence is TGTGCCAGCAGTGCTGGCGGGAGGGCCCCAGATACGCAGTATTTT.

CDR3 sequence (DNA): TGTGCCAGCAGCCCCCGGGGGGAGGGGTATCAGCCCCAGCATTTT. It encodes CASSPRGEGYQPQHF. The chain joins TRBV5-5 to TRBJ1-5, with D perhaps matching TRBD1 (5 bases). Trimming stripped 4 bases from V and 5 bases from J, with 16 bases between. Germline V gives CDR1 SGHKS, CDR2 YYEKEE (reference sequence). The CDR3 totals 15 residues.

The chain links TRBV13 to TRBJ2-2; 11 bases fit TRBD2. The CDR3 is 16 amino acids. CDR1 is PRHDT and CDR2 is FYEKMQ in the germline V gene (reference sequence). V was pared by 8 bases and J by 3 bases, with 8 bases of the junction left unmatched. The CDR3 DNA sequence: TGTGCCAGCGGTGGGGGACTAGCGGCTCACACCGGGGAGCTGTTTTTT. This translates into CASGGGLAAHTGELFF.

J is TRBJ2-7 and V is TRBV7-9; 14 nucleotides line up with TRBD2. Trimming took 1 base from V and 7 from J; bases not matched to a gene: 0. Germline V gene data show CDR1 as SEHNR and CDR2 as FQNEAQ (reference sequence). The CDR3 is 14 residues long. The CDR3 DNA reads as TGTGCCAGCAGCTTAGGACTAGCGGGAGGGGAGCAGTACTTC. It specifies CASSLGLAGGEQYF.

The CDR3 is CASSLRAHAGVRNDTQYF. CDR3 DNA: TGTGCCAGCAGCTTAAGAGCGCACGCGGGAGTCAGGAACGATACGCAGTATTTT. The chain employs TRBV7-2 and TRBJ2-3; 7 positions agree with TRBD2. The V gene's germline CDR1 is SGHTA and CDR2 FQGNSA. The V gene end was trimmed by 2 bases and the J gene end by 6 bases; junction bases not matched to a gene: 17. CDR3 length: 18 amino acids.

This clone showed up just a few times. The gene calls are TRBV7-9 and TRBJ1-4; 8 nucleotides align to TRBD1. J was trimmed by 4 bases and V by 5 bases; bases with no gene match: 6. The germline V gene encodes CDR1 SEHNR and CDR2 FQNEAQ (reference sequence). This CDR3 has 15 residues. The CDR3 sequence is CASSRGQGHNEKLFF. The CDR3 DNA follows: TGTGCCAGCAGCCGAGGACAGGGCCATAATGAAAAACTGTTTTTT.

The chain employs TRBV28 and TRBJ2-7; the match to TRBD2 covers 13 bases. Germline V gene data show CDR1 as MDHEN and CDR2 as SYDVKM. The CDR3 spans 17 residues. V dropped 5 bases and J dropped 5; count of bases not matched to a gene: 12. This chain's CDR3 is CASSPRTGLAGEHEQYF. The CDR3 coding sequence is TGTGCCAGCAGTCCCAGGACCGGACTAGCGGGAGAGCACGAGCAGTACTTC.

V usage is TRBV25-1 and J usage is TRBJ2-5; 7 nucleotides match TRBD1. The CDR3 consists of 14 residues. The V gene end was trimmed by 5 bases and the J gene end by 1 base; junction bases not matched to a gene: 4. Germline assignment: CDR1 MGHDK and CDR2 SYGVNS. The CDR3 DNA reads as TGTGCCAGCAGTAATCGGGACAGCCAAGAGACCCAGTACTTC. Its protein is CASSNRDSQETQYF.

V usage is TRBV30 and J usage is TRBJ1-2, with D possibly being TRBD1 (5 bases). Germline assignment: CDR1 GTSNPN and CDR2 SVGIG (reference sequence). The V gene lost 3 bases and the J gene lost 4 bases, with 18 bases spanning the gap. The CDR3 contains 15 residues. CDR3 sequence reads: CAWRVPGEGAYGYTF. The DNA of the CDR3 is TGTGCCTGGAGGGTCCCGGGGGAGGGTGCCTATGGCTACACCTTC.

The gene calls are TRBV4-2 and TRBJ2-5; 14 positions agree with TRBD2. The CDR3 covers 19 residues. Trimming at V came to 6 bases and at J to 5 bases, leaving 17 bases not matched to a gene. CDR1 and CDR2 from the germline V gene are LGHNA and YNFKEQ. The CDR3 coding sequence is TGTGCCAGCAGTCAGTTAACCGGGACTAGCGGGAGTCGACGGGAGACCCAGTACTTC. Its translation is CASSQLTGTSGSRRETQYF.

The rearrangement uses TRBV4-1 and TRBJ2-7; TRBD1 agrees at 11 bases. Germline V CDR1 and CDR2: MGHRA, YSYEKL. Germline trimming cut 4 bases from V and 0 bases from J; bases unmatched to any gene: 5. The CDR3 spans 16 residues. The CDR3 loop is CASSPGQGASSYEQYF. The DNA of the CDR3 is TGCGCCAGCAGCCCCGGACAGGGGGCAAGCTCCTACGAGCAGTACTTC.

The V gene is TRBV30, the J gene TRBJ2-5, with TRBD2 as a possible D gene (5 bases). The CDR3 runs 12 residues. V was shortened by 3 bases and J by 5 bases, with 10 bases between the two germline ends. The germline gives CDR1 GTSNPN, CDR2 SVGIG (reference sequence). The CDR3 DNA reads as TGTGCCTGGAGACCATCGGGGGAGACCCAGTACTTC. Amino acids: CAWRPSGETQYF.

The chain employs TRBV6-6 and TRBJ2-2, with TRBD2 matching 8 bases. This CDR3 has 16 amino acids. Germline V gives CDR1 MNHNY, CDR2 SVGAGI (reference sequence). V shed 2 bases and J 3 bases; nucleotides not matched to a gene: 5. CDR3 sequence: CASSYPGLGDTGELFF. DNA of the CDR3: TGTGCCAGCAGTTACCCGGGACTAGGGGACACCGGGGAGCTGTTTTTT.

The chain combines TRBV5-6 with TRBJ2-1, with 8 bases that match TRBD2. This CDR3 contains 18 residues. Germline V lookup: CDR1 SGHDT, CDR2 YYEEEE. Trimming at V came to 0 bases and at J to 4 bases, leaving 12 bases not matched to a gene. The CDR3 is CASSLVAGGSPGYNEQFF. DNA of the CDR3: TGTGCCAGCAGCTTGGTGGCGGGAGGCTCTCCGGGGTACAATGAGCAGTTCTTC.

The V and J genes are TRBV9 and TRBJ1-5; D gene unclear. V was clipped by 0 bases and J by 0 bases, with 13 bases between them. Germline V gene data show CDR1 as SGDLS and CDR2 as YYNGEE. The CDR3 spans 17 residues. As DNA, the CDR3 is TGTGCCAGCAGCGTAGCCTGGTCAGGCGTTAGCAATCAGCCCCAGCATTTT. Translated, it gives CASSVAWSGVSNQPQHF.

The J gene is TRBJ1-4, the V gene TRBV30; the D gene is possibly TRBD1 (6 bases). The V gene lost 5 bases and the J gene lost 2 bases, with 12 bases spanning the gap. The CDR3 has 14 residues. Germline V gene data show CDR1 as GTSNPN and CDR2 as SVGIG (reference sequence). The CDR3 nucleotides are TGTGCCTGGGCCGGGACATGGACTAATGAAAAACTGTTTTTT. Protein: CAWAGTWTNEKLFF.

The chain recombines TRBV5-6 with TRBJ2-5, with 8 bases that match TRBD2. From germline, CDR1 is SGHDT and CDR2 YYEEEE. This CDR3 is built from 16 residues. V lost 3 bases to trimming and J lost 2 bases; unmatched junction nucleotides: 9. Written as DNA, the CDR3 is TGTGCCAGCAGCTCAAGTCCCGCGGGGGGTCAAGAGACCCAGTACTTC. Its translation is CASSSSPAGGQETQYF.

The chain carries TRBV28 and TRBJ2-7; 7 bases map to TRBD1. J was trimmed by 4 bases and V by 4 bases; bases with no gene match: 10. In germline, CDR1 is MDHEN, CDR2 SYDVKM. There are 15 residues in the CDR3. CDR3 nucleotides: TGTGCCAGCAGTTCAGCCGGGACAGAGTCATACGAGCAGTACTTC. It is translated as CASSSAGTESYEQYF.

CDR3 loop: CASSSGTEYQETQYF. For the CDR3, the DNA is TGTGCCAGCAGTTCCGGGACAGAGTACCAAGAGACCCAGTACTTC. This chain links TRBV7-8 with TRBJ2-5; TRBD1 agrees at 7 bases. V shed 6 bases and J 0 bases; nucleotides not matched to a gene: 7. CDR3 length equals 15 residues. The V gene's germline CDR1 is SGHVS and CDR2 FQNEAQ.

CDR3 bases: TGTGCCAGCAGCTCGGCTAGCGGGGAGTACAATGAGCAGTTCTTC. Translation gives CASSSASGEYNEQFF. J is TRBJ2-1 and V is TRBV13; 9 bases align to TRBD2. Germline CDR1 reads PRHDT; CDR2 reads FYEKMQ (reference sequence). CDR3 length: 15 residues. The V gene end was trimmed by 4 bases and the J gene end by 4 bases; junction bases not matched to a gene: 5.

A single count supports this clone. This chain connects TRBV9 to TRBJ2-7; perhaps TRBD1 as D (6 bases). The CDR3 contains 14 residues. Per the germline V gene, CDR1 is SGDLS and CDR2 is YYNGEE. V was trimmed by 7 bases and J by 1 base, leaving 15 bases between them. The CDR3 loop is CASGSGTTSYEQYF. For the CDR3, the DNA is TGTGCCAGCGGCTCCGGGACAACGTCCTACGAGCAGTACTTC.